These 8 T cell receptor beta chains were sequenced from one sample in a study of molecular identifiers for immune sequencing clone quantification. TCRdb analysed the PCR reads with MiXCR anew, one entry per CDR3 protein. The data contain some 590,000 distinct CDR3 sequences, about 25% of them singletons. Sequenced sample: naive CD8+ T cells from blood, with Jurkat cell RNA spiked in. Indicated subset: FACS-sorted CD8+CD4-CCR7+CD45RA+ naive T cells. All receptors derive from a human donor in good health. Some libraries in this study had Jurkat cell RNA spiked in.

The chain combines TRBV14 with TRBJ1-6, with D possibly TRBD1 on 5 matching bases. Germline-derived CDR1 and CDR2 are SGHDN and FVKESK. CDR3 size: 15 residues. V lost 0 bases to trimming and J lost 7 bases, with 10 bases between them. The CDR3 reads CASSQDWGDNSPLHF. The CDR3 coding sequence is TGTGCCAGCAGCCAAGATTGGGGGGACAATTCACCCCTCCACTTT.

On this clonotype itself: This may stem from a read error, because a much larger clone lies one nucleotide away. This chain links TRBV28 with TRBJ2-3; TRBD2 matches at 9 bases. CDR1 MDHEN and CDR2 SYDVKM come from the germline V gene. The CDR3 runs 16 residues. CDR3 sequence reads: CASSSASSGRPDMQYF. As DNA, the CDR3 is TGTGCCAGCAGTTCCGCGAGTAGCGGGAGACCAGATATGCAGTATTTT.

This clonotype appeared many times. The chain carries TRBV20-1 and TRBJ1-3; TRBD1 is a possible D gene (5 bases). The V end was cut by 0 bases, the J end by 0 bases, with 21 bases between. The CDR3 runs 19 residues. The germline CDR1 and CDR2 sequences are DFQATT and SNEGSKA (reference sequence). CDR3: CSARDLRRAGTISGNTIYF. CDR3 DNA sequence: TGCAGTGCTAGAGATCTTCGACGTGCGGGGACCATCTCTGGAAACACCATATATTTT.

This clonotype showed up just a few times. The J gene is TRBJ2-7, the V gene TRBV6-2 or TRBV6-3, with 8 bases matching TRBD1. Trimming at V came to 0 bases and at J to 4 bases, leaving 8 bases not matched to a gene. This CDR3 is built from 16 residues. CDR1 is MNHEY, CDR2 SVGEGT, per germline. CDR3 DNA sequence: TGTGCCAGCAGTTACTCGACGGACAGGGTTCGGTACGAGCAGTACTTC. It yields the protein CASSYSTDRVRYEQYF.

This clonotype has only one observation. The chain is built from TRBV30 and TRBJ2-3; D uncertain. V was shortened by 4 bases and J by 0 bases, with 14 bases between the two germline ends. This CDR3 is 15 amino acids long. Germline assignment: CDR1 GTSNPN and CDR2 SVGIG (reference sequence). Written as DNA, the CDR3 is TGTGCCTGGACTGTAATCAGCACTAGCACAGATACGCAGTATTTT. It encodes CAWTVISTSTDTQYF. Variable domain in full (rest from reference TRBV30 and TRBJ2-3): SQTIHQWPATLVQPVGSPLSLECTVEGTSNPNLYWYRQAAGRGLQLLFYSVGIGQISSEVPQNLSASRPQDRQFILSSKKLLLSDSGFYLCAWTVISTSTDTQYFGPGTRLTVL.

This clonotype was found a few times. The V gene is TRBV29-1, the J gene TRBJ2-7; TRBD1 might be the D (5 bases). The CDR3 length is 11 residues. The germline CDR1 and CDR2 sequences are SQVTM and ANQGSEA. Trimming removed 5 bases from V and 5 bases from J, with 10 bases in between. CDR3 nucleotides: TGCAGCGTTTCAGGGTCCGACGAGCAGTACTTC. This encodes CSVSGSDEQYF.

In its sample, this clonotype was seen once. With a much larger clone just one base away, this may be a read error. The missing conserved phenylalanine or tryptophan at the end of this CDR3 makes a read error likely. The gene calls are TRBV12-3 or TRBV12-4 and TRBJ1-1; D call uncertain. The CDR3 is made up of 14 amino acids. Trimming left V 7 bases short and J 2 bases short, with 14 bases between. CDR3 nucleotides: TGTGCCAGCACTCTTATGGGAGTAAACACTGAAGCTTTCTTG. This encodes CASTLMGVNTEAFL.

This clonotype was counted at least ten times. The rearrangement uses TRBV10-3 and TRBJ1-2; 7 bases line up with TRBD1. Trimming removed 4 bases from V and 2 bases from J; junction bases left unmatched: 7. The germline V gene encodes CDR1 ENHRY and CDR2 SYGVKD. This CDR3 has 15 residues. The CDR3 is CAISGPDRVNYGYTF. The DNA of the CDR3 is TGTGCCATCAGTGGCCCAGACAGGGTCAACTATGGCTACACCTTC.